The 3 T cell receptor beta chains below all came from one sample that was sequenced in a study of blood T cell repertoires in COVID-19. Assay used: immunoSEQ multiplex PCR; TCRdb lists only in-frame clones, some missing. The sample records over 450,000 clones, roughly 89% being singletons. Specimen: peripheral blood. The source of these receptors is a woman aged 45-65 years with COVID-19, enrolled during active disease.

This chain connects TRBV7-7 to TRBJ2-2, with 13 bases fitting TRBD2. The V and J ends lost 5 bases and 2 bases, in that order; junction bases with no gene match: 8. Germline V gene lookup returns CDR1 SSHAT and CDR2 FNYEAQ (reference sequence). This CDR3 has 18 amino acids. The CDR3 DNA reads as TGTGCCAGCAGCCCTGGACTAGCGGGGGCGCGTAACACCGGGGAGCTGTTTTTT. Amino acid sequence: CASSPGLAGARNTGELFF.

The chain has TRBV18 and TRBJ1-6, with D possibly TRBD1 on 6 matching bases. V dropped 5 bases and J dropped 10 bases, with 18 bases sitting between them. CDR3 size: 15 residues. Germline lookup yields CDR1 KGHSH and CDR2 LQKENI. CDR3: CASSGGGLIWSPLHF. In nucleotides, the CDR3 is TGTGCCAGCTCAGGGGGCGGACTTATTTGGTCACCCCTCCACTTT.

The chain couples TRBV14 to TRBJ1-2; maybe TRBD1 (5 bases). CDR1 SGHDN and CDR2 FVKESK come from the germline V gene. CDR3 length: 16 amino acids. V was trimmed by 3 bases and J by 6 bases, leaving 20 bases between them. The CDR3 DNA reads as TGTGCCAGCAGCCACCTATCTCCAGGGTTCCTGGATGGCTACACCTTC. Residues: CASSHLSPGFLDGYTF.